Listed below are T cell receptor beta chains from one sample, sequenced in a study of T cell repertoires in cytomegalovirus infection. The antigens of these receptors remain unknown. From the reads, TCRdb called clonotypes with MiXCR, one entry per CDR3 protein. The repertoire holds approximately 990,000 distinct CDR3 sequences, with roughly 30% as singletons. Sample: cultured CD8+ T cells from PBMCs, taken from culture after CMV antigen stimulation. The source of these receptors is a human donor in good health (CMV status not recorded). Some clones in this sample may be carry-over from other donors' samples. Each CDR3 is given with its conserved first and last residue. A D gene is named only where the DNA matches it firmly. Size tells how often a clone was seen (once, few, many) or the class of an expanded clone, and some rows leave it out.

cdr3_nt: TGTGCCAGCAGTCTAAGGGTCAGCACTGAAGCTTTCTTT
cdr3_aa: CASSLRVSTEAFF
v_call: TRBV12-3/TRBV12-4
clone_size: .
j_call: TRBJ1-1
d_call: .

cdr3_nt: TGTGCTAGTGGTGATCCCGTCCTACTCAACTATGGCTACACCTTC
cdr3_aa: CASGDPVLLNYGYTF
v_call: TRBV12-5
clone_size: .
j_call: TRBJ1-2
d_call: .

cdr3_nt: TGTGCCAGCAGCCAAGAACGGGGGACTAGCGGGGGGGAATCTGGCGAGCAGTACTTC
cdr3_aa: CASSQERGTSGGESGEQYF
v_call: TRBV3-1
clone_size: few
j_call: TRBJ2-7
d_call: TRBD2

cdr3_nt: TGTGCCAGCAGCTCCGGGACAGGCGGCTTACGGCCCCAGCATTTT
cdr3_aa: CASSSGTGGLRPQHF
v_call: TRBV5-6
clone_size: .
j_call: TRBJ1-5
d_call: TRBD1

cdr3_nt: TGTGCCAGCAGCCCGCCGCAGGTTACCGGGGAGCTGTTTTTT
cdr3_aa: CASSPPQVTGELFF
v_call: TRBV7-9
clone_size: few
j_call: TRBJ2-2
d_call: .

cdr3_nt: TGTGCCAGCACCCGGGGGGAGGCCAAAAACATTCAGTACTTC
cdr3_aa: CASTRGEAKNIQYF
v_call: TRBV19
clone_size: few
j_call: TRBJ2-4
d_call: TRBD2

cdr3_nt: TGTGCCAGCAGCGCAACGGCTAGGGAATACCTGAACAGCTACGGCTACACCTTC
cdr3_aa: CASSATAREYLNSYGYTF
v_call: TRBV5-6
clone_size: .
j_call: TRBJ1-2
d_call: .

cdr3_nt: TGTGCCAGCAGTGAATACCACTCTTCTAACTATGGCTACACCTTC
cdr3_aa: CASSEYHSSNYGYTF
v_call: TRBV6-1
clone_size: .
j_call: TRBJ1-2
d_call: .

cdr3_nt: TGTGCCAGCAGCCCCCCTAGGGGAGGCTATCAACAAGAGACCCAGTACTTC
cdr3_aa: CASSPPRGGYQQETQYF
v_call: TRBV7-6
clone_size: many
j_call: TRBJ2-5
d_call: .

cdr3_nt: TGTGCCAGCAGCTCCGGGACCCTCCTGCAGTATTTT
cdr3_aa: CASSSGTLLQYF
v_call: TRBV7-2
clone_size: many
j_call: TRBJ2-3
d_call: .

cdr3_nt: TGTGCCAGCAGCAATTACAGGGGGACTAACTATGGCTACACCTTC
cdr3_aa: CASSNYRGTNYGYTF
v_call: TRBV7-2
clone_size: few
j_call: TRBJ1-2
d_call: TRBD1

cdr3_nt: TGTGCCAGCAGCCTGTACAGGGGAAGCAATCAGCCCCAGCATTTT
cdr3_aa: CASSLYRGSNQPQHF
v_call: TRBV7-8
clone_size: many
j_call: TRBJ1-5
d_call: TRBD1

cdr3_nt: TGTGCCAGCAGCGGCAGGGGGTCGGCTGGAAACACCATATATTTT
cdr3_aa: CASSGRGSAGNTIYF
v_call: TRBV7-8
clone_size: .
j_call: TRBJ1-3
d_call: TRBD1

cdr3_nt: TGTGCCAGCAGCCTATCACCGGGACAGGAGGTTAACTATGGCTACACCTTC
cdr3_aa: CASSLSPGQEVNYGYTF
v_call: TRBV9
clone_size: few
j_call: TRBJ1-2
d_call: TRBD1

cdr3_nt: TGTGCCAGCAGCTCCCGGACAGGTCCTTCGAAAAACATTCAGTACTTC
cdr3_aa: CASSSRTGPSKNIQYF
v_call: TRBV5-5
clone_size: .
j_call: TRBJ2-4
d_call: TRBD1

cdr3_nt: TGTGCCAGCAGTTTAGCACTTTATTCCCGCCTCACAGATACGCAGTATTTT
cdr3_aa: CASSLALYSRLTDTQYF
v_call: TRBV12-3/TRBV12-4
clone_size: .
j_call: TRBJ2-3
d_call: .

cdr3_nt: TGTGCCAGCACTACGGACTATGGCTACACCTTC
cdr3_aa: CASTTDYGYTF
v_call: TRBV28
clone_size: .
j_call: TRBJ1-2
d_call: .

cdr3_nt: TGCGCCAGCAGTGAGGGCTTGGAAAACATTCAGTACTTC
cdr3_aa: CASSEGLENIQYF
v_call: TRBV4-1
clone_size: .
j_call: TRBJ2-4
d_call: .

cdr3_nt: TGTGCCAGTAGTCCCGACGTCTGGGGCACCTACAATGAGCAGTTCTTC
cdr3_aa: CASSPDVWGTYNEQFF
v_call: TRBV19
clone_size: .
j_call: TRBJ2-1
d_call: .

cdr3_nt: TGTGCCAGCAGTTTAGCTAGCGGAGCAAATGAGCAGTTCTTC
cdr3_aa: CASSLASGANEQFF
v_call: TRBV27
clone_size: .
j_call: TRBJ2-1
d_call: TRBD2

cdr3_nt: TGTGCCAGCAGCTTGACCTCACGGGGAGAGACCCAGTACTTC
cdr3_aa: CASSLTSRGETQYF
v_call: TRBV7-9
clone_size: .
j_call: TRBJ2-5
d_call: .

cdr3_nt: TGCGCCAGCAGCCAAGAAGGGGGACCTTATCAGCCCCAGCATTTT
cdr3_aa: CASSQEGGPYQPQHF
v_call: TRBV4-1
clone_size: .
j_call: TRBJ1-5
d_call: .

cdr3_nt: TGTGCCAGCAGTCCCCGGACAGATCCCGTCCAAGAGACCCAGTACTTC
cdr3_aa: CASSPRTDPVQETQYF
v_call: TRBV12-3/TRBV12-4
clone_size: many
j_call: TRBJ2-5
d_call: .

cdr3_nt: TGTGCCAGCAGTGAATTACGACCACAAGAGACCCAGTACTTC
cdr3_aa: CASSELRPQETQYF
v_call: TRBV6-1
clone_size: .
j_call: TRBJ2-5
d_call: .

cdr3_nt: TGTGCCAGCAGCCTAACGCCGAGGGCTGGAAACACCATATATTTT
cdr3_aa: CASSLTPRAGNTIYF
v_call: TRBV11-2
clone_size: many
j_call: TRBJ1-3
d_call: .

cdr3_nt: TGTGCCATCAGTGGATCCGGGACAGTTAACTATGGCTACACCTTC
cdr3_aa: CAISGSGTVNYGYTF
v_call: TRBV10-3
clone_size: .
j_call: TRBJ1-2
d_call: TRBD1

cdr3_nt: TGTGCCAGCAGCCAAGACGAGAATGGTGGGCTAGCGGAAGAGACCCAGTACTTC
cdr3_aa: CASSQDENGGLAEETQYF
v_call: TRBV3-1
clone_size: few
j_call: TRBJ2-5
d_call: TRBD2

cdr3_nt: TGTGCCATCAGTGAGGCAGTAATGAGCACAGATACGCAGTATTTT
cdr3_aa: CAISEAVMSTDTQYF
v_call: TRBV10-3
clone_size: .
j_call: TRBJ2-3
d_call: .

cdr3_nt: TGTGCCAGCACTAAAACTCAGGGGAGTCTCAGCTACGAGCAGTACTTC
cdr3_aa: CASTKTQGSLSYEQYF
v_call: TRBV2
clone_size: few
j_call: TRBJ2-7
d_call: .

cdr3_nt: TGCAGTGTCCCCTCGGAGGGGAGACCCTACAATGAGCAGTTCTTC
cdr3_aa: CSVPSEGRPYNEQFF
v_call: TRBV20-1
clone_size: .
j_call: TRBJ2-1
d_call: .

cdr3_nt: TGTGCCAGTAGTATGCTATCCAGGGCTGATACGCAGTATTTT
cdr3_aa: CASSMLSRADTQYF
v_call: TRBV19
clone_size: .
j_call: TRBJ2-3
d_call: .

cdr3_nt: TGTGCCAGCAGCTACTTAGCGGGGGGCCCAGAAGAAGAGACCCAGTACTTC
cdr3_aa: CASSYLAGGPEEETQYF
v_call: TRBV7-2
clone_size: many
j_call: TRBJ2-5
d_call: TRBD2

cdr3_nt: TGTGCCAGCAGCCCGACAGGAAAAGAAAAACTGTTTTTT
cdr3_aa: CASSPTGKEKLFF
v_call: TRBV7-9
clone_size: few
j_call: TRBJ1-4
d_call: .

cdr3_nt: TGTGCCAGCAGCCGGGGCACAGATACGCAGTATTTT
cdr3_aa: CASSRGTDTQYF
v_call: TRBV27
clone_size: many
j_call: TRBJ2-3
d_call: .

cdr3_nt: TGTGCCAGCAGCTTCGAACAGGGGGGGACAGATACGCAGTATTTT
cdr3_aa: CASSFEQGGTDTQYF
v_call: TRBV7-9
clone_size: .
j_call: TRBJ2-3
d_call: .

cdr3_nt: TGTGCCAGCAACGAGGCGCGAAAGGACAGGACCTACACAGATACGCAGTATTTT
cdr3_aa: CASNEARKDRTYTDTQYF
v_call: TRBV6-2/TRBV6-3
clone_size: many
j_call: TRBJ2-3
d_call: TRBD1

cdr3_nt: TGTGCCAGCAGCTGGGGACAGGGGGTAGCCCCTGAAGCTTTCTTT
cdr3_aa: CASSWGQGVAPEAFF
v_call: TRBV5-4
clone_size: once
j_call: TRBJ1-1
d_call: TRBD1

cdr3_nt: TGTGCCAGCAGCCAAGGTGAAGCGGGCGAGCAGTTCTTC
cdr3_aa: CASSQGEAGEQFF
v_call: TRBV25-1
clone_size: .
j_call: TRBJ2-1
d_call: .

cdr3_nt: TGTGCCAGCAGTTTTACGGACCGAGGGGGAGAGACCCAGTACTTC
cdr3_aa: CASSFTDRGGETQYF
v_call: TRBV28
clone_size: many
j_call: TRBJ2-5
d_call: .

cdr3_nt: TGTGCCAGCAGCGACAACAGGGGGCAGAACAATGAGCAGTTCTTC
cdr3_aa: CASSDNRGQNNEQFF
v_call: TRBV7-3
clone_size: few
j_call: TRBJ2-1
d_call: TRBD1

cdr3_nt: TGTGCCAGCAGCATGGGGACAGGATCTACCGGGGAGCTGTTTTTT
cdr3_aa: CASSMGTGSTGELFF
v_call: TRBV7-6
clone_size: many
j_call: TRBJ2-2
d_call: TRBD1

cdr3_nt: TGTGCCAGCAGCACAGGGATTAGCAATCAGCCCCAGCATTTT
cdr3_aa: CASSTGISNQPQHF
v_call: TRBV7-9
clone_size: many
j_call: TRBJ1-5
d_call: .

cdr3_nt: TGTGCCAGTAGTATAGGGGGCCCCTCCTACAATGAGCAGTTCTTC
cdr3_aa: CASSIGGPSYNEQFF
v_call: TRBV19
clone_size: .
j_call: TRBJ2-1
d_call: .

cdr3_nt: TGTGCCAGCAGCCTTGAAGCTGGTCCCGACAATGAGCAGTTCTTC
cdr3_aa: CASSLEAGPDNEQFF
v_call: TRBV4-2
clone_size: .
j_call: TRBJ2-1
d_call: .

cdr3_nt: TGTGCCAGCTCCGGACGGAATGAAGCTTTCTTT
cdr3_aa: CASSGRNEAFF
v_call: TRBV2
clone_size: few
j_call: TRBJ1-1
d_call: .

cdr3_nt: TGTGCCAGCAGTTCAGCGACAGGGTACAATGAGCAGTTCTTC
cdr3_aa: CASSSATGYNEQFF
v_call: TRBV12-3/TRBV12-4
clone_size: few
j_call: TRBJ2-1
d_call: TRBD1

cdr3_nt: TGCGCCAGCAGCCAATGGCAGGGAAGGGCCTCTGGGGCCAACGTCCTGACTTTC
cdr3_aa: CASSQWQGRASGANVLTF
v_call: TRBV4-1
clone_size: .
j_call: TRBJ2-6
d_call: .

cdr3_nt: TGTGCCAGCAGCGCCGGGGGTAATGAGCAGTTCTTC
cdr3_aa: CASSAGGNEQFF
v_call: TRBV6-6
clone_size: many
j_call: TRBJ2-1
d_call: .

cdr3_nt: TGTGCCAGCAGTTACGGGGCGATCTACGAGCAGTACTTC
cdr3_aa: CASSYGAIYEQYF
v_call: TRBV27
clone_size: few
j_call: TRBJ2-7
d_call: .

cdr3_nt: TGTGCCAGCAGTTCCGGGACTAGCGGGGGTATAACAGATACGCAGTATTTT
cdr3_aa: CASSSGTSGGITDTQYF
v_call: TRBV27
clone_size: few
j_call: TRBJ2-3
d_call: TRBD2

cdr3_nt: TGCAGCGTTGATTTAGCTGAAGCTTTCTTT
cdr3_aa: CSVDLAEAFF
v_call: TRBV29-1
clone_size: many
j_call: TRBJ1-1
d_call: .

cdr3_nt: TGTACCAGCAGCTTAGTGGCAGGGTACACAGATACGCAGTATTTT
cdr3_aa: CTSSLVAGYTDTQYF
v_call: TRBV7-9
clone_size: .
j_call: TRBJ2-3
d_call: .